This T cell receptor beta chain was retrieved from a study of T cell responses to AZD1222 COVID-19 vaccine. Study-level results: Spike-specific TCR breadth and depth both grew after two AZD1222 doses. Of the AZD1222 recipients, only 5 to 7 were seropositive at baseline.

Trimming removed 5 bases at V and 6 bases at J, with 10 bases between. The CDR3 sequence is 12 residues long. Germline loops: CDR1 SNHLY, CDR2 FYNNEI. The data were produced by immunoSEQ multiplex PCR, yet TCRdb's version contains in-frame clones alone and is incomplete. The sample contains over 120,000 clones, around nine tenths of which appear only once. In the case of this clone: Its antigen is not identified.

Timing groups of about 4 and about 12 weeks for second doses were pooled. The specimen comprised peripheral blood, sampled 28 days after the second AZD1222 dose. The source is an adult who received the AZD1222 COVID-19 vaccine. The chain recombines TRBV2 with TRBJ1-1; the D gene is possibly TRBD1 (6 bases). The CDR3: CASSLGQPEAFF. The CDR3 DNA reads as TGTGCCAGCAGTCTTGGACAGCCTGAAGCTTTCTTT.